A single sample gave rise to the 30 T cell receptor beta chains below, sequenced in a study of CD8+ T cells in alopecia areata. As for treatment: oral pan-JAK inhibitor, 5-10 mg twice daily. RNA extraction was followed by reverse transcription into cDNA, which acted as the sequencing template. The assay was immunoSEQ multiplex PCR, and TCRdb's table has in-frame clones only and misses some. The table records some 170,000 clones, 50% to 75% of them present only once. The sample consisted of CD4+ T cells sorted from blood, taken at approximately week 61, from a patient treated with tofacitinib. These receptors all stem from a human donor with alopecia areata.

This chain connects TRBV30 to TRBJ2-5, with 7 nucleotides matching TRBD1. This CDR3 has 13 amino acids. Per germline, CDR1 GTSNPN and CDR2 SVGIG (reference sequence). Trimming cost V 0 bases and J 9 bases; bases outside gene matches: 7. This chain's CDR3 is CAWSVRDQGAQYF. DNA of the CDR3: TGTGCCTGGAGTGTTAGGGACCAGGGGGCCCAGTACTTC.

This clone appeared a few times. This sequence joins TRBV29-1 and TRBJ1-1; 12 bases agree with TRBD1. J lost 7 bases, V lost 7 bases, and 13 bases had no gene match. Germline values: CDR1 SQVTM, CDR2 ANQGSEA. The CDR3 totals 15 residues. The CDR3, as DNA: TGCAGCGGAACCGTCCGGGACAGGGGGCATGGTGAAGCTTTCTTT. This sequence encodes CSGTVRDRGHGEAFF.

Turning to this clone: The same CDR3 also results from other DNA sequences found in this sample. The rearrangement joins TRBV5-1 to TRBJ2-3; D is ambiguous. The CDR3 has 14 amino acids. V was shortened by 1 base and J by 0 bases, with 6 bases between the two germline ends. Per the germline V gene, CDR1 is SGHRS and CDR2 is YFSETQ. The CDR3 is CASSLTSSTDTQYF. CDR3 nucleotides: TGCGCCAGCAGCTTGACGTCTAGCACAGATACGCAGTATTTT.

V gene TRBV6-1 combines with J gene TRBJ2-2; D gene ambiguous. The CDR3 sequence is 13 residues long. V was shortened by 0 bases and J by 6 bases, with 5 bases between the two germline ends. CDR1 is MNHNS and CDR2 is SASEGT in the germline V gene. CDR3 protein: CASSEAGAGELFF. Written as DNA, the CDR3 is TGTGCCAGCAGTGAAGCCGGCGCCGGGGAGCTGTTTTTT.

The chain carries TRBV5-6 and TRBJ2-7, with no clear D. The CDR3 runs 13 residues. Germline lookup yields CDR1 SGHDT and CDR2 YYEEEE. Trimming left V 0 bases short and J 3 bases short, with 7 bases between. CDR3 residues: CASSLGMDYEQYF. The CDR3 region has the DNA TGTGCCAGCAGCTTGGGTATGGACTACGAGCAGTACTTC.

This sequence joins TRBV10-3 and TRBJ2-2; the match to TRBD1 covers 8 bases. Germline-derived CDR1 and CDR2 are ENHRY and SYGVKD. The CDR3 is 14 amino acids. The trim removed 6 bases at V and 1 base at J, leaving 1 base unmatched. The CDR3 here is CAISGTGNTGELFF. In DNA, the CDR3 is TGTGCCATCAGCGGGACAGGGAACACCGGGGAGCTGTTTTTT.

The CDR3 reads CASSPLTAEAFF. The CDR3 bases are TGTGCCAGCAGCCCCCTGACAGCTGAAGCTTTCTTT. The gene calls are TRBV7-9 and TRBJ1-1, with D possibly TRBD1 on 5 matching bases. V lost 5 bases and J 6 bases, leaving 10 bases between the germline ends. From germline, CDR1 is SEHNR and CDR2 FQNEAQ (reference sequence). The CDR3 runs 12 residues.

This clone has just a few counts. This chain joins TRBV5-1 and TRBJ2-3, with D perhaps being TRBD1 or TRBD2 (5 bases each). Germline CDR1 and CDR2: SGHRS and YFSETQ. This CDR3 comprises 13 residues. V dropped 5 bases and J dropped 3 bases, with 10 bases sitting between them. The CDR3 region is CASSEGWTDTQYF. Here the CDR3 DNA reads TGCGCCAGCAGTGAGGGGTGGACAGATACGCAGTATTTT.

The chain carries TRBV5-1 and TRBJ2-2; D remains ambiguous. In germline, CDR1 is SGHRS, CDR2 YFSETQ. CDR3 length: 16 amino acids. V lost 0 bases and J lost 0, with 9 bases in between. The CDR3 loop is CASSLENRANTGELFF. CDR3 sequence (DNA): TGCGCCAGCAGCTTGGAGAATAGGGCGAACACCGGGGAGCTGTTTTTT.

The chain combines TRBV7-9 with TRBJ2-5, with TRBD1 identical over 10 bases. This CDR3 is built from 16 residues. CDR1 and CDR2 from the germline V gene are SEHNR and FQNEAQ (reference sequence). Unmatched junction bases numbered 6, after V lost 1 base and J lost 4 bases. In DNA, the CDR3 is TGTGCCAGCAGCTTAGATAGGACAGGGGGGAGAGAGACCCAGTACTTC. It specifies CASSLDRTGGRETQYF.

V gene TRBV30 combines with J gene TRBJ2-1; 8 nucleotides align to TRBD2. The CDR3 consists of 14 residues. The V segment lost 0 bases and the J segment 4 bases; nucleotides outside the gene matches: 2. Germline V gene sequence: CDR1 GTSNPN, CDR2 SVGIG (reference sequence). CDR3 nucleotide sequence: TGTGCCTGGAGTGTAGGCGGGGGGTACAATGAGCAGTTCTTC. Protein product: CAWSVGGGYNEQFF.

This clone was counted a few times. The chain couples TRBV10-3 to TRBJ2-5; 7 nucleotides agree with TRBD1. Trimming cost V 2 bases and J 4 bases; bases outside gene matches: 4. The CDR3 runs 14 residues. From germline, CDR1 is ENHRY and CDR2 SYGVKD. CDR3 sequence: CAISEARGRETQYF. CDR3 DNA sequence: TGTGCCATCAGTGAGGCGAGGGGGCGAGAGACCCAGTACTTC.

The chain carries TRBV19 and TRBJ1-1, with TRBD1 matching 7 bases. With V trimmed by 2 bases and J by 9 bases, 6 bases remained unmatched. The length of the CDR3 is 13 residues. CDR1 and CDR2 (germline): LNHDA, SQIVND (reference sequence). The CDR3 spells CASSIKRDSQAFF. In nucleotides, the CDR3 is TGTGCCAGTAGTATAAAAAGGGACAGCCAAGCTTTCTTT.

The chain carries TRBV30 and TRBJ2-5, with 8 bases aligning to TRBD1. Germline lookup yields CDR1 GTSNPN and CDR2 SVGIG (reference sequence). V was pared by 4 bases and J by 7 bases, with 8 bases of the junction left unmatched. This CDR3 has 13 amino acids. Here the CDR3 reads CAWTTGASATQYF. In DNA, the CDR3 is TGTGCCTGGACGACAGGGGCCTCCGCGACCCAGTACTTC.

A few counts support this clone. The chain uses TRBV6-5 and TRBJ2-2; 8 nucleotides align to TRBD1. CDR3 length: 15 amino acids. CDR1 MNHEY and CDR2 SVGAGI come from the germline V gene. Germline trimming cut 6 bases from V and 4 bases from J; bases unmatched to any gene: 7. The DNA for the CDR3 is TGTGCCAGCAGCGGAACAGGGGGTGTCACCGGGGAGCTGTTTTTT. This codes for CASSGTGGVTGELFF.

About this clone: The junction does not match germline at one end; this may be a read error. V usage is TRBV30 and J usage is TRBJ2-1; 10 bases are shared with TRBD2. There are 15 residues in the CDR3. Germline CDR1 reads GTSNPN; CDR2 reads SVGIG (reference sequence). The CDR3 DNA follows: TGTGCCTGGAAGGAGATGGGACTAGCGCACAATAAGCAGTTCTTC. Amino acid sequence: CAWKEMGLAHNKQFF.

In this sample, this clone turned up a few times. The chain couples TRBV18 to TRBJ1-2, with 10 positions matching TRBD1. CDR1 is KGHSH and CDR2 is LQKENI in the germline V gene. Trimming cost V 4 bases and J 3 bases; bases outside gene matches: 2. CDR3 length: 14 amino acids. In DNA, the CDR3 is TGTGCCAGCTCACACGGGACAGGGGACTATGGCTACACCTTC. This translates into CASSHGTGDYGYTF.

The chain employs TRBV4-1 and TRBJ2-7; 9 bases fit TRBD1. Germline-derived CDR1 and CDR2 are MGHRA and YSYEKL. V trimming: 3 bases; J trimming: 3 bases; junction bases outside the gene matches: 3. The CDR3 runs to 14 residues. The CDR3 region is CASSHLGQGYEQYF. CDR3 DNA sequence: TGCGCCAGCAGCCACCTGGGACAGGGCTACGAGCAGTACTTC.

CDR3 nucleotides: TGTGCCAGCTCACCAGGATCGGGCAGCTCCTACGAGCAGTACTTC. Protein product: CASSPGSGSSYEQYF. The chain has TRBV18 and TRBJ2-7, with D hard to call. Germline CDR1 and CDR2: KGHSH and LQKENI. V lost 2 bases to trimming and J lost 0 bases, with 11 bases between them. This CDR3 spans 15 amino acids.

V and J are TRBV15 and TRBJ2-7; possible D gene TRBD2, 5 bases. This CDR3 comprises 14 residues. V was trimmed by 5 bases and J by 6 bases, leaving 17 bases between them. The germline V gene has CDR1 LNHNV and CDR2 YYDKDF (reference sequence). The CDR3 region has the DNA TGTGCCACCAGCGACGGCGGGTCCACCGGCGAGCAGTACTTC. This encodes CATSDGGSTGEQYF.

This clone was counted only a few times. This chain joins TRBV6-6 and TRBJ1-3; D call uncertain. The V end lost 8 bases, the J end lost 2 bases, and 4 bases lay between the germline ends. This CDR3 comprises 11 residues. The V gene's germline CDR1 is MNHNY and CDR2 SVGAGI (reference sequence). CDR3 region: CASGPGNTIYF. The DNA of the CDR3 is TGTGCCAGCGGCCCTGGAAACACCATATATTTT.

The genes are TRBV29-1 and TRBJ2-7, with D perhaps matching TRBD1 (6 bases). The germline CDR1 and CDR2 sequences are SQVTM and ANQGSEA. Trimming stripped 2 bases from V and 3 bases from J, with 17 bases between. The CDR3 is made up of 15 amino acids. CDR3 loop: CSVERETGFNYEQYF. CDR3 coding DNA: TGCAGCGTTGAAAGGGAGACAGGCTTTAACTACGAGCAGTACTTC.

This clone was found once. V is TRBV27 and J is TRBJ2-2; 11 positions match TRBD1. The J segment lost 4 bases and the V segment lost 4 bases, leaving 5 bases of the junction unmatched. The CDR3 is made up of 16 amino acids. In germline, CDR1 is MNHEY, CDR2 SMNVEV (reference sequence). Here the CDR3 reads CASSYRDRGSTGELFF. The CDR3 nucleotides read TGTGCCAGCAGTTACCGGGACAGGGGGAGCACCGGGGAGCTGTTTTTT.

Comments on this clone: This same CDR3 is encoded by further DNA sequences in the sample. The chain combines TRBV30 with TRBJ1-1, with TRBD1 matching over 7 bases. This CDR3 has 14 residues. Germline lookup yields CDR1 GTSNPN and CDR2 SVGIG (reference sequence). Losses at the gene ends were 0 bases for V and 4 bases for J; bases not matched to a gene: 5. Here the CDR3 reads CAWSVKTGSTEAFF. DNA for the CDR3: TGTGCCTGGAGTGTCAAGACAGGGAGCACTGAAGCTTTCTTT.

This sequence joins TRBV30 and TRBJ2-2, with TRBD1 as a possible D gene (6 bases). The CDR3 has 17 amino acids. Trimming left V 2 bases short and J 1 base short, with 17 bases between. Germline V gene sequence: CDR1 GTSNPN, CDR2 SVGIG (reference sequence). The CDR3 nucleotides are TGTGCCTGGAGTCTTTCGTTTAGGACAGAGAACACCGGGGAGCTGTTTTTT. Encoded protein: CAWSLSFRTENTGELFF.

This sequence joins TRBV29-1 and TRBJ1-1; 7 nucleotides match TRBD1. V lost 4 bases to trimming and J lost 2 bases; unmatched junction nucleotides: 4. This CDR3 comprises 13 residues. CDR1 is SQVTM and CDR2 is ANQGSEA in the germline V gene. In nucleotides, the CDR3 is TGCAGCGTTGCGCAGGGGGTTAACACTGAAGCTTTCTTT. Translating it yields CSVAQGVNTEAFF. Variable domain in full (rest from reference TRBV29-1 and TRBJ1-1): SAVISQKPSRDICQRGTSLTIQCQVDSQVTMMFWYRQQPGQSLTLIATANQGSEATYESGFVIDKFPISRPNLTFSTLTVSNMSPEDSSIYLCSVAQGVNTEAFFGQGTRLTVV.

CDR3 in DNA: TGTGCCAGCAGTTTTAGTAGCCTAGCGGGGGGCAATGAGCAGTTCTTC. Amino acids: CASSFSSLAGGNEQFF. The chain links TRBV6-5 to TRBJ2-1; 11 nucleotides line up with TRBD2. CDR1 is MNHEY, CDR2 SVGAGI, per germline. CDR3 length equals 16 residues. After removal of 4 bases from V and 6 bases from J, the junction contained 8 bases not matched to a gene.

The CDR3 region is CASSFGGTLYEQYF. CDR3 in DNA: TGTGCCAGCAGCTTTGGGGGTACCCTTTACGAGCAGTACTTC. The chain recombines TRBV7-9 with TRBJ2-7; either TRBD1 or TRBD2 may fit D (5 bases each). Between the trimmed V and J ends, which lost 3 bases and 4 bases, there was a span of 13 bases. The length of the CDR3 is 14 residues. From germline, CDR1 is SEHNR and CDR2 FQNEAQ (reference sequence).

The chain joins TRBV4-1 to TRBJ2-5; 15 bases line up with TRBD2. The V gene's germline CDR1 is MGHRA and CDR2 YSYEKL. J lost 2 bases, V lost 3 bases, and 1 base had no gene match. The CDR3 runs 16 residues. The CDR3 spells CASSQGLAGGQETQYF. CDR3 in DNA: TGCGCCAGCAGCCAGGGACTAGCGGGGGGACAAGAGACCCAGTACTTC.

The CDR3 DNA sequence: TGCAGCGTTGAAGAGAACAGCTCCTACGAGCAGTACTTC. Amino acid sequence: CSVEENSSYEQYF. The chain links TRBV29-1 to TRBJ2-7; D call uncertain. Germline V gene data show CDR1 as SQVTM and CDR2 as ANQGSEA. V was shortened by 0 bases and J by 0 bases, with 6 bases between the two germline ends. This CDR3 spans 13 amino acids.